The rows below give T cell receptor beta chains drawn from one sample of a study of T cells in Graves' hyperthyroidism and ophthalmopathy. From the multiplex PCR reads, TCRdb called clonotypes with MiXCR, one entry per CDR3 protein. The profile shows a few hundred thousand distinct CDR3 sequences, roughly a sixth of them singletons. The specimen was blood. The receptors shown here come from a woman between 40 and 55 years old with Graves' ophthalmopathy. The CDR3 runs from the conserved cysteine through the conserved F or W. The D gene is left open where the match is weak. Only part of the rows carry a size: once, few, many, or a class if the clone is expanded.

TRBV7-3	NA	TRBJ2-2	TRBD2	15	CASSRTSSGSGELFF	TGTGCCAGCAGCCGAACCTCTAGCGGGTCCGGGGAGCTGTTTTTT
TRBV27	many	TRBJ1-1	TRBD1	14	CASSLMTGDTEAFF	TGTGCCAGCAGTTTAATGACAGGGGACACTGAAGCTTTCTTT
TRBV4-1	few	TRBJ2-7	TRBD2	15	CASSQVWTSGYEQYF	TGCGCCAGCAGCCAAGTGTGGACTAGCGGTTACGAGCAGTACTTC
TRBV2	few	TRBJ1-6	NA	14	CASSVRGDNSPLHF	TGTGCCAGCAGTGTGCGGGGGGATAATTCACCCCTCCACTTT
TRBV6-2/TRBV6-3	many	TRBJ2-2	NA	15	CASSYRLTNTGELFF	TGTGCCAGCAGTTACAGACTCACCAACACCGGGGAGCTGTTTTTT
TRBV28	many	TRBJ1-6	NA	12	CASSREDSPLHF	TGTGCCAGCAGTCGAGAGGATTCACCCCTCCACTTT
TRBV10-3	many	TRBJ2-3	NA	15	CAITSGISSTDTQYF	TGTGCCATCACTTCCGGGATTTCTAGCACAGATACGCAGTATTTT
TRBV13	few	TRBJ2-3	NA	16	CASSLALSMRTDTQYF	TGTGCCAGCAGCTTAGCCCTCTCGATGAGGACAGATACGCAGTATTTT
TRBV6-2/TRBV6-3	NA	TRBJ1-1	NA	14	CASSPHRTVREAFF	TGTGCCAGCAGCCCGCACAGGACCGTGCGGGAAGCTTTCTTT
TRBV5-1	many	TRBJ2-1	TRBD2	15	CASNVLAGGPNEQFF	TGCGCCAGTAACGTTCTAGCGGGAGGGCCGAATGAGCAGTTCTTC
TRBV29-1	few	TRBJ2-1	NA	15	CSVYLPGPQGDEQFF	TGCAGCGTTTACCTACCGGGCCCCCAAGGAGATGAGCAGTTCTTC
TRBV7-2	few	TRBJ2-7	NA	16	CASSLGAKSHSYEQYF	TGTGCCAGCAGCTTAGGGGCTAAGTCCCACTCCTACGAGCAGTACTTC
TRBV6-1	few	TRBJ2-1	NA	13	CASTRDLYNEQFF	TGTGCCAGCACGAGGGATTTATACAATGAGCAGTTCTTC
TRBV3-1	NA	TRBJ1-1	TRBD1	12	CASSRGQIEAFF	TGTGCCAGCAGCCGGGGACAGATTGAAGCTTTCTTT
TRBV19	many	TRBJ1-5	NA	15	CASKYGQNSNQPQHF	TGTGCCAGTAAATACGGACAGAATAGCAATCAGCCCCAGCATTTT
TRBV9	NA	TRBJ1-3	NA	17	CASSVDVGLSSGNTIYF	TGTGCCAGCAGCGTAGACGTGGGCCTCAGCTCTGGAAACACCATATATTTT
TRBV5-1	few	TRBJ1-1	NA	15	CASSPPLAANTEAFF	TGCGCCAGCAGCCCGCCTCTTGCCGCCAACACTGAAGCTTTCTTT
TRBV11-2	many	TRBJ1-5	NA	15	CASSPGPGYNQPQHF	TGTGCCAGCAGCCCCGGGCCGGGATACAATCAGCCCCAGCATTTT
TRBV6-6	few	TRBJ2-7	NA	15	CASSYTAGISYEQYF	TGTGCCAGCAGTTACACTGCAGGGATCTCCTACGAGCAGTACTTC
TRBV27	NA	TRBJ1-2	TRBD1	15	CASSPLPGQGYGYTF	TGTGCCAGCAGTCCACTACCGGGACAGGGCTATGGCTACACCTTC
TRBV4-1	NA	TRBJ2-7	TRBD1	16	CASSQDFGTGRNEQYF	TGCGCCAGCAGCCAAGACTTCGGGACAGGGAGGAACGAGCAGTACTTC
TRBV28	many	TRBJ2-1	NA	16	CASSLWSPSSYNEQFF	TGTGCCAGCAGTTTATGGTCGCCCAGCTCCTACAATGAGCAGTTCTTC
TRBV4-1	NA	TRBJ1-5	NA	16	CASSQASWDSNQPQHF	TGCGCCAGCAGCCAAGCGAGTTGGGACAGCAATCAGCCCCAGCATTTT
TRBV6-1	many	TRBJ1-1	TRBD1	16	CASSRDLGQGGTEAFF	TGTGCCAGCAGTAGGGACCTAGGACAGGGTGGAACTGAAGCTTTCTTT
TRBV28	NA	TRBJ2-6	TRBD2	19	CASRFSGMGGISGANVLTF	TGTGCCAGCAGATTCAGTGGGATGGGGGGGATCTCTGGGGCCAACGTCCTGACTTTC
TRBV19	NA	TRBJ2-3	NA	14	CATSTIGRTDTQYF	TGTGCCACTTCTACTATCGGTCGCACAGATACGCAGTATTTT
TRBV19	NA	TRBJ2-1	TRBD2	15	CASRTAGYSYNEQFF	TGTGCCAGTCGTACAGCGGGGTACTCCTACAATGAGCAGTTCTTC
TRBV28	many	TRBJ2-1	NA	13	CASSFPGVDEQFF	TGTGCCAGCAGTTTCCCAGGGGTCGATGAGCAGTTCTTC
TRBV20-1	few	TRBJ2-1	NA	12	CSALVLGGEQFF	TGCAGTGCCCTGGTGTTGGGGGGTGAGCAGTTCTTC
TRBV18	many	TRBJ1-4	NA	13	CASKGGRNEKLFF	TGTGCCAGCAAGGGGGGCAGGAATGAAAAACTGTTTTTT
TRBV5-1	few	TRBJ2-5	NA	15	CASSLRGAAEETQYF	TGCGCCAGCAGCCTCCGAGGGGCAGCCGAAGAGACCCAGTACTTC
TRBV30	NA	TRBJ1-4	NA	12	CAWAWSDTRLFF	TGTGCCTGGGCATGGTCGGACACTCGCCTGTTTTTT
TRBV12-3/TRBV12-4	NA	TRBJ2-5	TRBD2	14	CASRLRLAQETQYF	TGTGCCAGCAGGTTAAGACTAGCACAAGAGACCCAGTACTTC
TRBV18	many	TRBJ1-4	TRBD1	15	CASSPFSDRDEKLFF	TGTGCCAGCTCACCCTTCTCCGACAGGGACGAAAAACTGTTTTTT
TRBV6-4	NA	TRBJ2-5	NA	14	CASSDQEYQETQYF	TGTGCCAGCAGTGACCAGGAGTACCAAGAGACCCAGTACTTC
TRBV6-4	few	TRBJ1-2	TRBD1	15	CASSPGYRGPYGYTF	TGTGCCAGCAGCCCAGGGTACAGGGGTCCCTATGGCTACACCTTC
TRBV11-2	many	TRBJ1-3	NA	14	CASRSSRLGNTIYF	TGTGCCAGCAGATCCTCCCGGCTCGGAAACACCATATATTTT
TRBV11-2	NA	TRBJ2-1	TRBD1	17	CASSSEGTGRPYNEQFF	TGTGCCAGCAGCTCAGAAGGGACAGGGAGACCCTACAATGAGCAGTTCTTC
TRBV18	few	TRBJ1-1	NA	16	CASSPILQRTNTEAFF	TGTGCCAGCTCACCAATTTTACAGCGAACGAACACTGAAGCTTTCTTT
TRBV9	NA	TRBJ1-1	TRBD1	15	CASTRTGVRDTEAFF	TGTGCCAGCACAAGGACAGGGGTGAGGGACACTGAAGCTTTCTTT
TRBV14	few	TRBJ1-1	NA	15	CASSPPGAPYTEAFF	TGTGCCAGCAGCCCCCCCGGGGCACCCTACACTGAAGCTTTCTTT
TRBV5-1	NA	TRBJ2-5	TRBD1	13	CASSWDRKETQYF	TGCGCCAGCAGCTGGGACAGGAAAGAGACCCAGTACTTC
TRBV20-1	NA	TRBJ2-5	TRBD2	14	CSALLAGQGETQYF	TGCAGTGCGTTACTAGCGGGGCAGGGGGAGACCCAGTACTTC
TRBV10-3	many	TRBJ1-1	NA	15	CAISDLGVTNTEAFF	TGTGCCATCAGTGATTTAGGGGTTACGAACACTGAAGCTTTCTTT
TRBV5-1	NA	TRBJ2-6	TRBD1	16	CASSTGDSSGANVLTF	TGCGCCAGCAGCACCGGGGACAGCTCTGGGGCCAACGTCCTGACTTTC
TRBV28	NA	TRBJ1-2	NA	16	CASSLRGHWGNYGYTF	TGTGCCAGCAGTTTAAGGGGACACTGGGGGAACTATGGCTACACCTTC
TRBV5-1	many	TRBJ2-1	TRBD2	14	CASSVGLAGNEQFF	TGCGCCAGCAGCGTGGGACTAGCGGGCAATGAGCAGTTCTTC
TRBV18	many	TRBJ1-6	NA	15	CASSPGGTVDSPLHF	TGTGCCAGCTCACCAGGGGGTACTGTGGATTCACCCCTCCACTTT
TRBV3-1	many	TRBJ2-5	NA	17	CASSQDMGLASQETQYF	TGTGCCAGCAGCCAAGATATGGGATTAGCGTCCCAAGAGACCCAGTACTTC
TRBV6-1	many	TRBJ1-4	NA	15	CASSARTATNEKLFF	TGTGCCAGCAGTGCCAGAACTGCAACTAATGAAAAACTGTTTTTT
TRBV20-1	few	TRBJ2-1	NA	11	CSATDPPRQFF	TGCAGTGCTACGGACCCCCCGCGGCAGTTCTTC
TRBV20-1	NA	TRBJ2-3	TRBD2	15	CSAKGTSGATDTQYF	TGCAGTGCCAAAGGGACTAGCGGGGCCACAGATACGCAGTATTTT